A selection of T cell receptor beta chains follows, all from one sample in a study of shared clonotypes between healthy human individuals. Generated by immunoSEQ multiplex PCR, the TCRdb table keeps only in-frame clones and is missing some. The sample includes roughly 1,500,000 clones, 97% to 99% of them seen just once. The source material was naive CD4+ T cells sorted from blood. These receptors all stem from a man aged 30-40 years in good health. The CDR3 runs from the conserved cysteine through the conserved F or W. Fields, in order: V gene, clone size, J gene, CDR3 protein. Size is stated for part of the rows, as once, few or many counts, or as a class when the clone is expanded.

V: TRBV14; size: NA; J: TRBJ2-2; CDR3: CASSRSLPNTGELFF
V: TRBV10-1; size: once; J: TRBJ2-2; CDR3: CASSDGGNRRELFF
V: TRBV7-6; size: NA; J: TRBJ2-3; CDR3: CASSLGLLAVSTDTQYF
V: TRBV27; size: NA; J: TRBJ1-4; CDR3: CASTHQVRGPRDEKLFF
V: TRBV7-8; size: NA; J: TRBJ2-1; CDR3: CASSLVSQNNEQFF
V: TRBV15; size: NA; J: TRBJ2-1; CDR3: CATSRDQSEQFF
V: TRBV6-6; size: NA; J: TRBJ1-5; CDR3: CASSSKTGTSNQPQHF
V: TRBV7-9; size: NA; J: TRBJ2-7; CDR3: CASSLLVLGEQYF
V: TRBV4-1; size: NA; J: TRBJ2-7; CDR3: CASSQRTGDARLYEQYF
V: TRBV21-1; size: NA; J: TRBJ2-7; CDR3: CASSKYAQGAYEQYF
V: TRBV6-5; size: NA; J: TRBJ2-7; CDR3: CASSYSPGVGEQYF
V: TRBV7-9; size: NA; J: TRBJ2-5; CDR3: CASSLAGTSGQETQYF
V: TRBV7-9; size: NA; J: TRBJ2-5; CDR3: CASSLAKNREETQYF
V: TRBV7-2; size: once; J: TRBJ2-3; CDR3: CASSPSAYTDTQYF
V: TRBV7-8; size: NA; J: TRBJ2-3; CDR3: CASTTRRAGRGTDTQYF
V: TRBV28; size: NA; J: TRBJ2-7; CDR3: CASSRPTGGSYEQYF
V: TRBV11-3; size: NA; J: TRBJ1-1; CDR3: CASSSKDSPYTEAFF
V: TRBV19; size: NA; J: TRBJ1-2; CDR3: CASSLLTGVNGYTF